These 22 T cell receptor beta chains came from one sample sequenced in a study of cytomegalovirus exposure and HLA in healthy donors. The method was immunoSEQ multiplex PCR; TCRdb's version includes in-frame clones alone and lacks a portion of them. The sample shows about 280,000 clones, over 75% of them seen only once. Specimen: PBMCs. The receptors were sampled from a woman aged 18-35 years in good health and CMV-seronegative.

The chain couples TRBV9 to TRBJ1-2; 7 nucleotides line up with TRBD1. Germline V gives CDR1 SGDLS, CDR2 YYNGEE. This CDR3 comprises 15 residues. The V and J ends lost 3 bases and 1 base, in that order; junction bases with no gene match: 6. In nucleotides, the CDR3 is TGTGCCAGCAGCGAGGAGGGGGCCGTTAACTATGGCTACACCTTC. Its protein is CASSEEGAVNYGYTF.

This clone came up once. The chain couples TRBV6-5 to TRBJ2-5; 7 nucleotides line up with TRBD2. V lost 3 bases to trimming and J lost 1 base; unmatched junction nucleotides: 2. Per the germline V gene, CDR1 is MNHEY and CDR2 is SVGAGI. The CDR3 extends over 14 amino acids. CDR3 sequence reads: CASSYGGVQETQYF. Written as DNA, the CDR3 is TGTGCCAGCAGTTATGGGGGGGTCCAAGAGACCCAGTACTTC.

The J gene is TRBJ1-2, the V gene TRBV28; D is possibly TRBD1 (6 bases). The CDR3 covers 15 residues. Trimming took off 2 bases at V and 4 bases at J, with 14 bases between the two ends. Germline CDR1 and CDR2: MDHEN and SYDVKM. The CDR3 region is CASSLPFDRLYGYTF. CDR3 nucleotide sequence: TGTGCCAGCAGTTTACCCTTTGACAGGCTCTATGGCTACACCTTC.

The chain uses TRBV11-2 and TRBJ2-5, with unresolved D. Germline V gene data show CDR1 as SGHAT and CDR2 as FQNNGV. CDR3 length equals 15 residues. V dropped 3 bases and J dropped 3 bases, with 14 bases sitting between them. The CDR3 bases are TGTGCCAGCAGCTTCTATCTTCGCGAGAAAGAGACCCAGTACTTC. This encodes CASSFYLREKETQYF. Full variable domain (remainder filled in from reference TRBV11-2 and TRBJ2-5): EAGVAQSPRYKIIEKRQSVAFWCNPISGHATLYWYQQILGQGPKLLIQFQNNGVVDDSQLPKDRFSAERLKGVDSTLKIQPAKLEDSAVYLCASSFYLREKETQYFGPGTRLLVL.

V gene TRBV11-2 combines with J gene TRBJ2-7; D ambiguous. CDR1 is SGHAT, CDR2 FQNNGV, per germline. V was pared by 2 bases and J by 2 bases, with 10 bases between. The length of the CDR3 is 14 residues. The CDR3 DNA reads as TGTGCCAGCAGCTTATCTGGCAGAACCTACGAGCAGTACTTC. Its protein is CASSLSGRTYEQYF.

V gene TRBV6-5 combines with J gene TRBJ2-3; the D is unclear. This CDR3 has 13 residues. V lost 7 bases and J 3 bases, leaving 11 bases between the germline ends. The germline CDR1 and CDR2 sequences are MNHEY and SVGAGI. CDR3 DNA sequence: TGTGCCAGCACTGTCCCCGGGACAGATACGCAGTATTTT. It codes for CASTVPGTDTQYF.

The chain is built from TRBV29-1 and TRBJ2-7, with 8 bases fitting TRBD1. CDR1 and CDR2 (germline): SQVTM, ANQGSEA. The V segment lost 7 bases and the J segment 6 bases; nucleotides outside the gene matches: 14. The CDR3 totals 14 residues. CDR3 sequence reads: CSATGGLPPGEQYF. Written as DNA, the CDR3 is TGCAGCGCCACAGGGGGGTTACCTCCGGGCGAGCAGTACTTC.

This chain connects TRBV28 to TRBJ1-4; 10 bases map to TRBD1. The CDR3 has 16 amino acids. The V gene's germline CDR1 is MDHEN and CDR2 SYDVKM. J was trimmed by 3 bases and V by 5 bases; bases with no gene match: 6. The CDR3 DNA is TGTGCCAGCAGTCCCGCCGGGACAGGGGCTAATGAAAAACTGTTTTTT. Amino acids: CASSPAGTGANEKLFF.

The V gene is TRBV9, the J gene TRBJ2-7; no clear D. Per germline, CDR1 SGDLS and CDR2 YYNGEE. The CDR3 is 14 amino acids. Trimming took 0 bases from V and 1 from J, leaving 8 bases between them. CDR3 residues: CASSVEELSYEQYF. The DNA for the CDR3 is TGTGCCAGCAGCGTAGAAGAACTATCCTACGAGCAGTACTTC. Based on the CDR3 plus reference TRBV9 and TRBJ2-7, the full variable domain is DSGVTQTPKHLITATGQRVTLRCSPRSGDLSVYWYQQSLDQGLQFLIQYYNGEERAKGNILERFSAQQFPDLHSELNLSSLELGDSALYFCASSVEELSYEQYFGPGTRLTVT.

V usage is TRBV4-1 and J usage is TRBJ2-1, with 10 bases aligning to TRBD2. The CDR3 spans 16 residues. Germline CDR1 MGHRA, CDR2 YSYEKL. V gave up 2 bases and J gave up 6 bases; unmatched junction bases: 7. CDR3 sequence: CASSQRASGSSNEQFF. CDR3 DNA: TGCGCCAGCAGCCAAAGGGCTAGCGGGAGTAGCAATGAGCAGTTCTTC.

The rearrangement links TRBV13 to TRBJ2-1; TRBD2 matches 8 bases. The V segment lost 0 bases and the J segment 1 base; nucleotides outside the gene matches: 2. From germline, CDR1 is PRHDT and CDR2 FYEKMQ (reference sequence). CDR3 length: 16 amino acids. CDR3 amino acids: CASSLGPGGSYNEQFF. For the CDR3, the DNA is TGTGCCAGCAGCTTAGGGCCGGGAGGGTCCTACAATGAGCAGTTCTTC.

In this sample, this clone turned up once. V is TRBV19 and J is TRBJ2-5, with 10 bases fitting TRBD2. This CDR3 is built from 15 residues. Germline loops: CDR1 LNHDA, CDR2 SQIVND (reference sequence). V lost 7 bases, J lost 1 base, and 6 bases stayed unmatched. CDR3 sequence reads: CASTHSGRPQETQYF. As DNA, the CDR3 is TGTGCCAGTACCCATAGCGGGAGGCCCCAAGAGACCCAGTACTTC.

This chain joins TRBV6-5 and TRBJ1-1, with 9 bases matching TRBD1. Germline trimming cut 6 bases from V and 0 bases from J; bases unmatched to any gene: 2. CDR1 is MNHEY and CDR2 is SVGAGI in the germline V gene. This CDR3 has 14 residues. The CDR3 sequence: CASRGQGLNTEAFF. The CDR3 nucleotides read TGTGCCAGCAGGGGACAGGGTCTGAACACTGAAGCTTTCTTT.

The chain uses TRBV28 and TRBJ2-7; 9 nucleotides align to TRBD1. The CDR3 loop spans 15 amino acids. Per germline, CDR1 MDHEN and CDR2 SYDVKM. The V segment lost 3 bases and the J segment 4 bases; nucleotides outside the gene matches: 7. The CDR3 region is CASSFDRGGRYEQYF. The DNA of the CDR3 is TGTGCCAGCAGTTTCGACAGGGGGGGTCGTTACGAGCAGTACTTC. The variable domain in full, with the rest retrieved from reference TRBV28 and TRBJ2-7, is DVKVTQSSRYLVKRTGEKVFLECVQDMDHENMFWYRQDPGLGLRLIYFSYDVKMKEKGDIPEGYSVSREKKERFSLILESASTNQTSMYLCASSFDRGGRYEQYFGPGTRLTVT.

The chain recombines TRBV18 with TRBJ1-1; TRBD1 matches at 7 bases. J lost 7 bases, V lost 0 bases, and 5 bases had no gene match. The CDR3 is 14 amino acids. Germline V gene sequence: CDR1 KGHSH, CDR2 LQKENI. The CDR3 loop reads CASSPPGRQGEAFF. In DNA, the CDR3 is TGTGCCAGCTCACCACCGGGGCGACAGGGTGAAGCTTTCTTT.

This CDR3 is CASSPGGTGIYEQYF. In DNA form, the CDR3 reads TGTGCCAGCAGTCCCGGCGGGACAGGCATATACGAGCAGTACTTC. This chain joins TRBV27 and TRBJ2-7, with 8 positions matching TRBD1. Germline V gene data show CDR1 as MNHEY and CDR2 as SMNVEV (reference sequence). V was clipped by 5 bases and J by 4 bases; unmatched bases: 10. The CDR3 extends over 15 amino acids.

The rearrangement uses TRBV4-2 and TRBJ1-5; 8 nucleotides line up with TRBD1. This CDR3 comprises 18 residues. Germline values: CDR1 LGHNA, CDR2 YNFKEQ. J was trimmed by 4 bases and V by 4 bases; bases with no gene match: 15. The CDR3 sequence is CASSPRTGPMTLNQPQHF. In nucleotides, the CDR3 is TGTGCCAGCAGCCCCAGGACAGGGCCGATGACCCTAAATCAGCCCCAGCATTTT.

This chain uses TRBV5-6 with TRBJ2-7, with D unclear. V lost 7 bases and J lost 3, with 26 bases in between. In germline, CDR1 is SGHDT, CDR2 YYEEEE. There are 17 residues in the CDR3. CDR3 bases: TGTGCCAGCGGTCGAGACTCCGGTCTCCCCATTATCTACGAGCAGTACTTC. This codes for CASGRDSGLPIIYEQYF.

The chain combines TRBV5-4 with TRBJ2-7; D might be TRBD1 (5 bases). CDR1 and CDR2 (germline): SGHNT, YYREEE (reference sequence). Trimming cost V 0 bases and J 0 bases, with 13 bases left between them. The CDR3 runs 16 residues. This chain's CDR3 is CASSLDQDTSSYEQYF. The CDR3 DNA sequence: TGTGCCAGCAGCTTGGATCAGGACACAAGCTCCTACGAGCAGTACTTC.

CDR3 sequence (DNA): TGTGCCAGCAGTGAGGTCAGGGGGCCCATCAATGAGCAGTTCTTC. Its translation: CASSEVRGPINEQFF. The rearrangement links TRBV2 to TRBJ2-1, with TRBD1 matching 8 bases. This CDR3 contains 15 residues. Germline V gene lookup returns CDR1 SNHLY and CDR2 FYNNEI. V dropped 3 bases and J dropped 6; count of bases not matched to a gene: 7.

This chain connects TRBV18 to TRBJ2-1; possibly TRBD1 for D (5 bases). V lost 0 bases and J lost 0, with 12 bases in between. The germline gives CDR1 KGHSH, CDR2 LQKENI. The CDR3 totals 17 residues. In nucleotides, the CDR3 is TGTGCCAGCTCACCACCGTCCGGGCAGGGCTCCTACAATGAGCAGTTCTTC. Its translation is CASSPPSGQGSYNEQFF.

CDR3 amino acids: CASSLTGQGSGNTIYF. CDR3 DNA: TGTGCCAGCAGTTTAACCGGACAGGGGTCCGGAAACACCATATATTTT. The chain carries TRBV27 and TRBJ1-3, with 9 nucleotides matching TRBD1. V shed 2 bases, J shed 4 bases, and the junction held 6 bases outside the gene matches. The CDR3 is made up of 16 amino acids. Germline CDR1 reads MNHEY; CDR2 reads SMNVEV (reference sequence).